Each of the 4 T cell receptor beta chains below was sequenced from the same sample in a study of identical twins (dated by TCRdb to 2016 to 2017). The library was obtained by 5' RACE. These reads were obtained on an Illumina HiSeq 2000. TCRdb took the public reads, trimmed them with fastp at Q25, ran MiXCR for clone calling and kept in-frame beta chains. CDR3 protein duplicates are merged, each entry listing the most common genes and DNA. This sample gives approximately 300,000 distinct CDR3 sequences in total; 8% to 9.5% of them show up just once. The ten largest clones represent 5.5% to 9% of the sample. A further study also used this sample, focusing on yellow fever vaccine responses in identical twins.

Material: CD8+ T cells sorted from blood. Receptor source: a woman under 30 in good health.

This clonotype has at least ten counts. CDR3 DNA sequence: TGTGCCAGCAGTCCCCGACCGCTAGGCACAGATACGCAGTATTTT. It specifies CASSPRPLGTDTQYF. This chain joins TRBV27 and TRBJ2-3; D not resolved. CDR3 size: 15 residues. Germline values: CDR1 MNHEY, CDR2 SMNVEV (reference sequence). The V end was cut by 5 bases, the J end by 1 base, with 13 bases between.

This clonotype appeared many times. The chain employs TRBV25-1 and TRBJ1-1; 8 nucleotides match TRBD1. Trimming at V came to 4 bases and at J to 2 bases, leaving 6 bases not matched to a gene. The CDR3 has 15 amino acids. Germline loops: CDR1 MGHDK, CDR2 SYGVNS. CDR3 region: CASSAPDRANTEAFF. The CDR3 nucleotides read TGTGCCAGCAGTGCCCCGGACAGGGCAAACACTGAAGCTTTCTTT.

This chain joins TRBV6-1 and TRBJ1-6; TRBD1 aligns across 10 bases. The CDR3 is made up of 16 amino acids. CDR1 and CDR2 from the germline V gene are MNHNS and SASEGT. V lost 2 bases to trimming and J lost 10 bases; unmatched junction nucleotides: 8. In nucleotides, the CDR3 is TGTGCCAGCAGTGAAATACCCGGGACAGGGGAGTCACCCCTCCACTTT. Protein: CASSEIPGTGESPLHF.

This clonotype was observed a handful of times. This chain links TRBV15 with TRBJ2-2, with D perhaps matching TRBD1 (6 bases). The CDR3 is made up of 15 amino acids. The germline gives CDR1 LNHNV, CDR2 YYDKDF (reference sequence). V was pared by 3 bases and J by 2 bases, with 10 bases between. The CDR3 DNA sequence: TGTGCCACCAGCAGGCCACAGGGAAACACCGGGGAGCTGTTTTTT. Translating it yields CATSRPQGNTGELFF.